This T cell receptor beta chain was obtained from a study of tumor-infiltrating lymphocytes in primary liver carcinoma. Whole-study context: Treatment of the patients' primary liver carcinoma consisted of surgical resection. There were tumors of stage T1-T3 N0M0, each 4.2 to 10 cm across.

Starting material of 450 to 500 ng total RNA yielded TCR beta cDNA via a constant-region primer. Amplification in three nested multiplex PCR rounds with slightly modified ARM-PCR gave rise to TCR beta libraries. The study ran its first two PCR rounds for around 9 cycles each, using TRBV1-TRBV30 forward primers and a C-beta reverse primer. TCRdb processed the multiplex PCR reads anew with MiXCR; each CDR3 protein has one entry. The sample yields fewer than 400,000 distinct CDR3 sequences, roughly 60% seen once. It was unsorted whole blood that yielded blood RNA, and germline DNA was also extracted. Before the operation took place, four milliliters of peripheral blood were collected. The CDR3 has 15 residues. The V and J ends lost 1 base and 5 bases respectively, with 11 bases between them. CDR1 is SEHNR, CDR2 FQNEAQ, per germline (reference sequence).

This sequence was found in a young woman with primary liver carcinoma and hepatitis B virus infection. The chain joins TRBV7-9 to TRBJ1-4, with D unresolved. Material: peripheral blood. This CDR3 reads CASSLVGVANEKLFF. As DNA, the CDR3 is TGTGCCAGCAGCTTAGTTGGGGTGGCAAATGAAAAACTGTTTTTT.